Sequencing of this TCR beta chain was carried out in a study of CD8+CD57+ T cells in acquired aplastic anemia. Study overall: On average, sorted CD4+ and CD8+ cells gave roughly 3 ug of DNA.

There are many counts of this clonotype. Its specificity is unknown. The TCR beta profiling, which covered VDJ combination and CDR3 sequence, was carried out using genomic DNA as the template. Using its own MiXCR run on the reads, TCRdb lists one record per CDR3 protein. The repertoire includes about 120,000 distinct CDR3 sequences, 58% of them detected once, and roughly 32% sits in the top ten. The study, taken as a whole, reports: Between patients and controls, CD8+ Simpson's diversity did not vary significantly.

Looked up from germline, CDR1 is SGHNT and CDR2 is YENEEA. Trimming removed 5 bases at V and 5 bases at J, with 21 bases between. CDR3 size: 16 residues. Only patients with CD8+CD57+ cell expansion on flow cytometry were chosen for sequencing. The cohort consisted entirely of patients having severe acquired aplastic anemia. The chain combines TRBV11-3 with TRBJ1-2; D is undetermined. The receptor was derived from a human donor with aplastic anemia. Sequencing was performed on sorted CD4+, CD8+, or CD8+CD57+ T cells (not recorded which) from PBMCs. CDR3 loop: CASSNPLRCWGYGYTF. The CDR3 DNA reads as TGTGCCAGCAGCAATCCCCTGCGGTGTTGGGGATATGGCTACACCTTC.